This T cell receptor beta chain was captured by sequencing in a study of vaccination and CD4 T cells after COVID-19. The treatment here: approximately 9-day PBMC culture with coronavirus spike peptide pools or control peptides (ViraFEST assay). Each well held two million PBMCs in IL-2 (about 9.6 IU/ml) medium with about 10 ug/ml peptide pools. The Oncomine TCR Beta short-read assay was applied to DNA of cultured CD4+ T cells. Cultures of CD4+ T cells served as the source for extracting genomic DNA. Using its own MiXCR run on the PCR reads, TCRdb lists one record per CDR3 protein. The table lists more than 15,000 distinct CDR3 sequences, around 44% of them singletons. In this sample, this clonotype turned up a few times. Its matching antigen is unknown. The CDR3 covers 17 residues. Germline CDR1 is SEHNR and CDR2 is FQNEAQ (reference sequence). V was clipped by 5 bases and J by 3 bases, with 17 bases between them.

This TCR was recovered from a human donor who had recovered from COVID-19. The sample taken for sequencing was CD4+ T cells from blood, cultured in vitro. J is TRBJ2-6 and V is TRBV7-9; the D call may be TRBD1 or TRBD2 (5 bases each). The CDR3 loop reads CASSLTRWGYGANVLTF. The CDR3 coding sequence is TGTGCCAGCAGCCTGACCAGGTGGGGGTATGGGGCCAACGTCCTGACTTTC.